This T cell receptor beta chain was sequenced during a study of blood T cell repertoires in COVID-19. At the level of the study: From the United States, Italy and Spain came samples of acute and convalescent COVID-19. PBMCs, B-cell-depleted T cells, or T cells provided the cDNA or gDNA that made up the material.

Some clones are missing from TCRdb's copy, which holds only in-frame ones; the method was immunoSEQ multiplex PCR. The data contain roughly 40,000 clones, around 76% of them singletons. Sample: peripheral blood. This TCR derives from a man in his 70s with active or convalescent COVID-19.

The CDR3 spells CATSRGATRGPNQPQHF. The CDR3 DNA reads TGTGCCACCAGCAGAGGAGCTACCCGCGGCCCGAATCAGCCCCAGCATTTT. J is TRBJ1-5 and V is TRBV15; D unresolved. V was shortened by 1 base and J by 4 bases, with 17 bases between the two germline ends. Germline CDR1 and CDR2: LNHNV and YYDKDF (reference sequence). This CDR3 spans 17 amino acids.